These T cell receptor beta chains were read from a single sample in a study of immune evolution from preneoplasia to lung adenocarcinoma. Only in-frame clones appear in the TCRdb table, and some are missing; sequencing was by immunoSEQ multiplex PCR. Of some 4,800 clones detected, roughly three quarters appear once; the ten largest clones hold 8.2%. Sequenced input: FFPE adjacent normal lung tissue. The source is a donor of 70 years or more with lung adenocarcinoma. CDR3s include the opening cysteine and the closing phenylalanine or tryptophan. The order of the fields is V gene, D gene, J gene, clone size, CDR3 protein, CDR3 DNA. D genes are given only for firm matches. Where a row states a size, it is once, few, many or the class of an expanded clone; other rows omit it.

>TRBV11-2|NA|TRBJ2-5|NA
CASTEEYSDRETQYF
TGTGCCAGCACCGAGGAGTATTCGGACCGGGAGACCCAGTACTTC
>TRBV9|TRBD1|TRBJ1-4|NA
CASSDGQGWKKLFF
TGTGCCAGCAGCGATGGACAGGGTTGGAAAAAACTGTTTTTT
>TRBV7-9|NA|TRBJ1-2|NA
CASSRDTNYGYTF
TGTGCCAGCAGCCGGGACACTAACTATGGCTACACCTTC
>TRBV2|TRBD1|TRBJ2-6|NA
CAEGDRGSGANVLTF
TGTGCCGAGGGGGACAGGGGTTCTGGGGCCAACGTCCTGACTTTC
>TRBV5-6|TRBD1|TRBJ2-7|NA
CASSPWTGNSYEQYF
TGTGCCAGCAGCCCCTGGACAGGGAACTCCTACGAGCAGTACTTC
>TRBV1|NA|TRBJ2-3|NA
CTSSPGDTQYF
TGCACCAGCAGCCCGGGAGATACGCAGTATTTT
>TRBV7-9|NA|TRBJ2-2|NA
CASSLKGVSRGELFF
TGTGCCAGCAGCTTAAAGGGAGTATCCAGGGGGGAGCTGTTTTTT
>TRBV12-5|NA|TRBJ2-1|NA
CASGLVGGGRGSNEQFF
TGTGCTAGTGGTTTGGTAGGTGGGGGCAGGGGTTCCAATGAGCAGTTCTTC
>TRBV6-6|TRBD1|TRBJ1-5|NA
CASSFTAGTGGQPQHF
TGTGCCAGCAGTTTTACCGCCGGGACAGGGGGCCAGCCCCAGCATTTT
>TRBV2|TRBD2|TRBJ2-7|few
CASSQSGSGYEQYF
TGTGCCAGCAGTCAGAGCGGGAGTGGGTACGAGCAGTACTTC
>TRBV5-1|NA|TRBJ2-7|NA
CASSLTTSYEQYF
TGCGCCAGCAGCCTCACTACTTCCTACGAGCAGTACTTC
>TRBV9|TRBD2|TRBJ2-1|NA
CASSAGLAGEIGSYNEQFF
TGTGCCAGCAGCGCCGGACTAGCGGGAGAAATTGGGTCCTACAATGAGCAGTTCTTC
>TRBV7-3|TRBD1|TRBJ1-5|few
CASSLRDSGNQPQHF
TGTGCCAGCAGCTTAAGGGACAGTGGCAATCAGCCCCAGCATTTT
>TRBV7-9|NA|TRBJ2-6|NA
CASSPANVLTF
TGTGCCAGCAGCCCCGCCAACGTCCTGACTTTC
>TRBV5-4|NA|TRBJ2-1|NA
CASSSRGTANEQFF
TGTGCCAGCAGCTCGCGGGGGACAGCCAATGAGCAGTTCTTC
>TRBV11-2|TRBD1|TRBJ1-2|NA
CASSLAEGQIYGYTF
TGTGCCAGCAGCTTAGCCGAGGGACAGATCTATGGCTACACCTTC
>TRBV30|TRBD2|TRBJ2-1|NA
CAWSEERSGRYEQFF
TGTGCCTGGAGTGAGGAGCGTAGCGGGAGGTATGAGCAGTTCTTC
>TRBV5-1|NA|TRBJ2-6|NA
CASRGGSGANVLTF
TGCGCCAGCAGGGGCGGGTCTGGGGCCAACGTCCTGACTTTC
>TRBV7-9|NA|TRBJ2-1|NA
CASRSEGGSYNEQFF
TGTGCCAGCAGATCCGAAGGGGGCTCCTACAATGAGCAGTTCTTC
>TRBV6-6|NA|TRBJ2-5|NA
CASSYSGSQETQYF
TGTGCCAGCAGTTACTCCGGGTCCCAAGAGACCCAGTACTTC
>TRBV10-3|NA|TRBJ2-7|NA
CAIRSGSYEQYF
TGTGCCATCAGGTCAGGCTCCTACGAGCAGTACTTC
>TRBV19|TRBD2|TRBJ2-7|NA
CASSYGRRGEQYF
TGTGCCAGTAGTTACGGGAGGAGGGGCGAGCAGTACTTC
>TRBV7-2|NA|TRBJ1-5|NA
CASSLGQSNQPQHF
TGTGCCAGCAGCCTAGGACAGAGCAATCAGCCCCAGCATTTT
>TRBV5-4|NA|TRBJ2-2|NA
CASSLDRFTGELFF
TGTGCCAGCAGCTTGGACAGATTTACCGGGGAGCTGTTTTTT
>TRBV18|TRBD2|TRBJ2-5|once
CASLPSLTRGQETQYF
TGTGCCAGCTTACCATCCCTTACGCGGGGGCAAGAGACCCAGTACTTC
>TRBV19|TRBD1|TRBJ2-7|NA
CASSTTGRSSYEQYF
TGTGCCAGTAGTACGACAGGGCGATCCTCCTACGAGCAGTACTTC
>TRBV5-1|TRBD1|TRBJ1-1|NA
CASSLAPVTGGDTEAFF
TGCGCCAGCAGCTTGGCCCCTGTAACAGGGGGTGACACTGAAGCTTTCTTT
>TRBV7-9|TRBD1|TRBJ2-2|NA
CASSLAQGQNTGELFF
TGTGCCAGCAGCTTAGCACAGGGGCAGAACACCGGGGAGCTGTTTTTT
>TRBV19|NA|TRBJ2-2|NA
CASSIDRRRELFF
TGTGCCAGTAGTATAGATCGGAGGCGGGAGCTGTTTTTT
>TRBV5-1|TRBD2|TRBJ2-2|NA
CASSLGLADTGELFF
TGCGCCAGCAGCTTGGGACTAGCGGACACCGGGGAGCTGTTTTTT
>TRBV15|NA|TRBJ1-1|NA
CATSRGGQLSNTEAFF
TGTGCCACCAGCAGAGGGGGGCAGTTATCGAACACTGAAGCTTTCTTT
>TRBV6-1|TRBD2|TRBJ2-3|NA
CASSELAGGGDTQYF
TGTGCCAGCAGTGAACTAGCGGGAGGAGGGGATACGCAGTATTTT
>TRBV6-1|NA|TRBJ2-7|few
CASSEALLGSSYEQYF
TGTGCCAGCAGTGAAGCGCTTCTTGGATCCTCCTACGAGCAGTACTTC
>TRBV19|NA|TRBJ2-2|NA
CASSILRGGAGELFF
TGTGCCAGTAGTATACTAAGAGGGGGAGCCGGGGAGCTGTTTTTT
>TRBV30|NA|TRBJ1-6|NA
CAWSVQVSPLHF
TGTGCCTGGAGTGTACAGGTTTCACCCCTCCACTTT
>TRBV7-2|NA|TRBJ2-3|NA
CASSFRRSEDTQYF
TGTGCCAGCAGCTTTAGAAGGAGCGAAGATACGCAGTATTTT
>TRBV19|TRBD1|TRBJ1-5|NA
CASSIGGTGRQPQHF
TGTGCCAGTAGTATAGGAGGGACAGGGCGTCAGCCCCAGCATTTT
>TRBV30|NA|TRBJ1-1|few
CAWSEGGNTEAFF
TGTGCCTGGAGTGAGGGCGGAAACACTGAAGCTTTCTTT
>TRBV7-2|NA|TRBJ1-5|NA
CASSLRGNNQPQHF
TGTGCCAGCAGCTTAAGGGGGAACAATCAGCCCCAGCATTTT
>TRBV7-9|NA|TRBJ2-3|few
CASSLATLASDTQYF
TGTGCCAGCAGCTTAGCGACCCTAGCTTCAGATACGCAGTATTTT
>TRBV7-2|TRBD1|TRBJ2-3|once
CASSPPGQGMRDTQYF
TGTGCCAGCAGCCCCCCCGGACAGGGGATGAGAGATACGCAGTATTTT
>TRBV7-7|NA|TRBJ2-1|few
CASSLGAMGKHNEQFF
TGTGCCAGCAGCTTAGGGGCGATGGGGAAGCACAATGAGCAGTTCTTC
>TRBV14|NA|TRBJ2-7|NA
CASSFTGPRGEQYF
TGTGCCAGCAGCTTCACCGGGCCGAGGGGAGAGCAGTACTTC
>TRBV19|TRBD2|TRBJ2-2|NA
CASLAGGPTGELFF
TGTGCCAGCTTAGCGGGAGGACCCACCGGGGAGCTGTTTTTT
>TRBV6-5|TRBD1|TRBJ1-3|NA
CASSYSGQGENTIYF
TGTGCCAGCAGTTATTCGGGACAGGGAGAAAACACCATATATTTT
>TRBV18|NA|TRBJ2-7|NA
CASSPAANYRGSYEQYF
TGTGCCAGCTCACCCGCCGCCAACTACCGGGGCTCCTACGAGCAGTACTTC
>TRBV11-2|NA|TRBJ2-3|NA
CASSPNSGTDTQYF
TGTGCCAGCAGCCCTAATTCTGGCACAGATACGCAGTATTTT
>TRBV5-1|NA|TRBJ2-2|once
CASSLNGELFF
TGCGCCAGCAGCTTGAACGGGGAGCTGTTTTTT
>TRBV18|TRBD2|TRBJ2-7|NA
CASSRGTSDGEQYF
TGTGCCAGCTCACGGGGGACTAGCGATGGCGAGCAGTACTTC
>TRBV7-8|NA|TRBJ1-4|NA
CASSYQGAKLFF
TGTGCCAGCAGCTATCAGGGAGCTAAACTGTTTTTT
>TRBV18|TRBD2|TRBJ2-7|NA
CASSPQRQPGGLVSF
TGTGCCAGCTCACCACAGAGACAGCCGGGAGGGCTTGTTAGCTTC